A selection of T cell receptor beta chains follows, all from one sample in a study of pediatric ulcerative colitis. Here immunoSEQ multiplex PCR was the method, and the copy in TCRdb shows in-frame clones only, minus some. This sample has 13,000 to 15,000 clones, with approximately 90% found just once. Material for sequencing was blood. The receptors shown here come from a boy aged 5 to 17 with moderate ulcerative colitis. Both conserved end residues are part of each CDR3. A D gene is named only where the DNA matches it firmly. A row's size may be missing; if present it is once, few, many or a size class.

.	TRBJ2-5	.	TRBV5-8	TGTGCCAGCAGCTTGGCCGATAGTTACGGGGGAGAGACCCAGTACTTC	CASSLADSYGGETQYF
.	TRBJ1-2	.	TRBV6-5	TGTGCCAGCAGTTACTCGAGGGAGAACTATGGCTACACCTTC	CASSYSRENYGYTF
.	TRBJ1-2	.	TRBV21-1	TGTGCCAGCAGCACGGGACAGGGGAATTTAATCTATGGCTACACCTTC	CASSTGQGNLIYGYTF
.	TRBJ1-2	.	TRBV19	TGTGCCAGTAGTATAGTTGTCGGGACCAACTATGGCTACACCTTC	CASSIVVGTNYGYTF
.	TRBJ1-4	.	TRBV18	TGTGCCAGCTCACCATTGGACTCAATGGGTGAAAAACTGTTTTTT	CASSPLDSMGEKLFF
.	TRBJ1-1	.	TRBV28	TGTGCCAGCAGTTTGTATACCAGCAACACTGAAGCTTTCTTT	CASSLYTSNTEAFF
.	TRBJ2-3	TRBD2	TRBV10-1	TGCGCCAGCAACTCGACTAGCGGGGGGACAGATACGCAGTATTTT	CASNSTSGGTDTQYF
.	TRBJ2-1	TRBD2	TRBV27	TGTGCCAGCAGTCCCGGGACTAGCGGGAGGGCCGAGCAGTTCTTC	CASSPGTSGRAEQFF
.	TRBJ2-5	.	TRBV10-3	TGTGCCATCAGTCTAGCCCTAGGGGGGCCCCAAGAGACCCAGTACTTC	CAISLALGGPQETQYF
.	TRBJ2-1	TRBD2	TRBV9	TGTGCCAGCAGCGCCCGACTAGCAGCTGAGCAGTTCTTC	CASSARLAAEQFF
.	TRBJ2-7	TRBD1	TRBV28	TGTGCCAGCAGAAGACAGGGTGTCCCCCTTGACGAGCAGTACTTC	CASRRQGVPLDEQYF
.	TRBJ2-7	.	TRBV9	TGTGCCAGCAGCGTAGACGGTTTTTCGGCGGAGCAGTACTTC	CASSVDGFSAEQYF
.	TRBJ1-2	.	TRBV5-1	TGCGCCAGCAGCCCTGGGTCGGCTCCTTATGGCTACACCTTC	CASSPGSAPYGYTF
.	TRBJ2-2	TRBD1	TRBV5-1	TGCGCCAGCAGCTGGGCAGGGGGCACCACCGGGGAGCTGTTTTTT	CASSWAGGTTGELFF
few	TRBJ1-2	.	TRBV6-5	TGTGCCAGCAGTTACTCGCGGGGGAAGGACTATGGCTACACCTTC	CASSYSRGKDYGYTF
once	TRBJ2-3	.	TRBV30	TGTGCCTGGAGTGCCCCTCGTGGGGCGACCGCGGATACGCAGTATTTT	CAWSAPRGATADTQYF
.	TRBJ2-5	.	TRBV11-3	TGTGCCAGCAGCGCAGACCCAGGGGAAGAGACCCAGTACTTC	CASSADPGEETQYF
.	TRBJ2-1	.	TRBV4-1	TGCGCCAGCAGCCAAGATGCGGGTGCAGGCTCCTACAATGAGCAGTTCTTC	CASSQDAGAGSYNEQFF
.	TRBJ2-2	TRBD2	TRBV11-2	TGTGCCAGCAGCTTAGGACTAGCGGAAGCCGGGGAGCTGTTTTTT	CASSLGLAEAGELFF
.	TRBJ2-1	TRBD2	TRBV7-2	TGTGCCAGCAGCTTAGCGGCCCAAGCGGGGGGGCGTTACAATGAGCAGTTCTTC	CASSLAAQAGGRYNEQFF
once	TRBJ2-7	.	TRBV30	TGTGCCTGGAGTCTCCATTCCTACGAGCAGTACTTC	CAWSLHSYEQYF
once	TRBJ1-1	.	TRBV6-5	TGTGCCAGCAGTTACCGGACTGAAGCTTTCTTT	CASSYRTEAFF